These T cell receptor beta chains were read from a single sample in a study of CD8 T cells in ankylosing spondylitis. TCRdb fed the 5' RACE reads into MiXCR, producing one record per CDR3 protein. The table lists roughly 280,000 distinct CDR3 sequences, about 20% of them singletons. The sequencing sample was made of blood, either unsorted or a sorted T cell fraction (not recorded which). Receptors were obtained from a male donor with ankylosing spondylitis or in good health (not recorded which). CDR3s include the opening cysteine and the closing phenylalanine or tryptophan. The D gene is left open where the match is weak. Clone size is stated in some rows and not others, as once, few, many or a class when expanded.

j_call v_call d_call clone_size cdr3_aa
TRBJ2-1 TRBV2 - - CASSGDMLEQFF
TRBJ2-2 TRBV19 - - CASRTGKGWTGELFF
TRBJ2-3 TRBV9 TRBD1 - CASSLGQGRGDTQYF
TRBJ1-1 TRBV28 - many CATGSYTPTEAFF
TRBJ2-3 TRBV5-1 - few CASSSGQLLTDTQYF
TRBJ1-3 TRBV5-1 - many CASSVSSGNTIYF
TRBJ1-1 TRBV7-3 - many CASSLTAGGPNTEAFF
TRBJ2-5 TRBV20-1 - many CSASSRIGRQETQYF
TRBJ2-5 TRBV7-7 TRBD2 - CASSLVLAGGPQQETQYF
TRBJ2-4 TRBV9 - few CASSGTSGNIQYF
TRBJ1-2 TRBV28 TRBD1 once CASSGTGRAGYTF
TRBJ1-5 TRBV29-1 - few CSVRQDPTQPQHF
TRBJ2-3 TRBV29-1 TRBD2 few CSVVGLAVTDTQYF
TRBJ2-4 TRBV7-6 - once CVSSLEAGSDIQYF
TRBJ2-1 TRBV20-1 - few CSSSKSLLARYNEQFF
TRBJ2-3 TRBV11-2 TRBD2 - CASSLTPSGKTDTQYF
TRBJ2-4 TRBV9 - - CASSQDSSGNIQYF
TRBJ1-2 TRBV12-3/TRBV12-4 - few CASSWGSELYGYTF
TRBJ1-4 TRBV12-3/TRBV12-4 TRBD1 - CASRLQGAEEKLFF
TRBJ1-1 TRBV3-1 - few CASKQGPGEKTEAFF
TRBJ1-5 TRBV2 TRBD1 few CASSDRGAIDQPQHF
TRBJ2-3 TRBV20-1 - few CSARDRSVGGAGTQYF
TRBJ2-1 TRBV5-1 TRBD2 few CASGRPTSGSSYNEQFF